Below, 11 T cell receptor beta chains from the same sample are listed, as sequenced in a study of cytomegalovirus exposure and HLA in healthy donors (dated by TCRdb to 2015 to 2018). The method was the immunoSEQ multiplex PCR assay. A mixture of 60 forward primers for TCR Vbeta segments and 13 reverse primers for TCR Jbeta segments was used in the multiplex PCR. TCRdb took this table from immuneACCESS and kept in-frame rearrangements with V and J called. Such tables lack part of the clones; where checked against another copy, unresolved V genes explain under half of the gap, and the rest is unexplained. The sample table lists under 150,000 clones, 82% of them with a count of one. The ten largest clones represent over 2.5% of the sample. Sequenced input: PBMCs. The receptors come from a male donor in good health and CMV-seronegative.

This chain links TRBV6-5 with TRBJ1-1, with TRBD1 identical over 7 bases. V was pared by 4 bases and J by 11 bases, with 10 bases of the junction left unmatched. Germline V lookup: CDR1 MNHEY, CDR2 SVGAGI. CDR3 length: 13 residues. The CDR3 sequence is CASSSPTGPGAFF. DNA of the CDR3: TGTGCCAGCAGTTCCCCGACAGGGCCTGGGGCTTTCTTT.

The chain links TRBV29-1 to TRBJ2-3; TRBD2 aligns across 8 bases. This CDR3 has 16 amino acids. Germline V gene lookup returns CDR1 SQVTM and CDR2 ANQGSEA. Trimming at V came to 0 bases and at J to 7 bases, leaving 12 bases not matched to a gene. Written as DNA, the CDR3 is TGCAGCGTTGAAGATCTTAGCGGGAAAGCCATAAATACGCAGTATTTT. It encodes CSVEDLSGKAINTQYF.

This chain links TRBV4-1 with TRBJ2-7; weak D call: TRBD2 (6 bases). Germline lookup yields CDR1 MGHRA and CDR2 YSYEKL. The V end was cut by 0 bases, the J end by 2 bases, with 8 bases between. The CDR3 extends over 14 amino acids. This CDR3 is CASSQDGGPYEQYF. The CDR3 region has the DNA TGCGCCAGCAGCCAAGACGGGGGACCCTACGAGCAGTACTTC.

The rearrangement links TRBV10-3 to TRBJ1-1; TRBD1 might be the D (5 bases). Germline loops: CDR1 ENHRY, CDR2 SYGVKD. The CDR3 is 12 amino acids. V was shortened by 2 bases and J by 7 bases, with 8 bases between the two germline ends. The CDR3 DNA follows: TGTGCCATCAGTGAGGCGGGGGGTGAAGCTTTCTTT. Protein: CAISEAGGEAFF.

The CDR3 DNA reads TGTGCCAGCAGCCCTCAACCTTCTCAGGGGGCCGTCACTGAAGCTTTCTTT. Residues: CASSPQPSQGAVTEAFF. The chain recombines TRBV9 with TRBJ1-1; 8 nucleotides line up with TRBD1. From germline, CDR1 is SGDLS and CDR2 YYNGEE. V trimming: 4 bases; J trimming: 4 bases; junction bases outside the gene matches: 15. CDR3 length: 17 residues.

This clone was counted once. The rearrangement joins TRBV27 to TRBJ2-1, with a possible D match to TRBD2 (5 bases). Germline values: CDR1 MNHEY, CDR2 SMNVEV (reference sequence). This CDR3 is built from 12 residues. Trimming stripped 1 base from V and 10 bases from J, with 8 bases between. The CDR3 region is CASSLYGMEQFF. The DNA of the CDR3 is TGTGCCAGCAGTTTATACGGGATGGAGCAGTTCTTC.

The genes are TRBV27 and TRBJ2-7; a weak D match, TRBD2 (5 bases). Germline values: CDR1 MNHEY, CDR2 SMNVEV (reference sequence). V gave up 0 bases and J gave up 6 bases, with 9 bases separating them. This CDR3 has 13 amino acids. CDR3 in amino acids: CASSLSRGSEQYF. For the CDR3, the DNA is TGTGCCAGCAGTTTATCACGGGGTTCCGAGCAGTACTTC.

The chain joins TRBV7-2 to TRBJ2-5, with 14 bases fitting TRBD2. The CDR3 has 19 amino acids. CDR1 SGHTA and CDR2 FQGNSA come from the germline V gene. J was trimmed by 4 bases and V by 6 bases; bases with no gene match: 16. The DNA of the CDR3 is TGTGCCAGCAGGGGGGGTAACTCCGGGACTAGCGGGAGTCGAGAGACCCAGTACTTC. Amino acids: CASRGGNSGTSGSRETQYF.

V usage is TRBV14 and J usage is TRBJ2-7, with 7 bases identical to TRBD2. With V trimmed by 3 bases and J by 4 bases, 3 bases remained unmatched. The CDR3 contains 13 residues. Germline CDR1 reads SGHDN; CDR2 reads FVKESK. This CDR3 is CASSHLGGYEQYF. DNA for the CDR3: TGTGCCAGCAGCCATTTGGGGGGGTACGAGCAGTACTTC.

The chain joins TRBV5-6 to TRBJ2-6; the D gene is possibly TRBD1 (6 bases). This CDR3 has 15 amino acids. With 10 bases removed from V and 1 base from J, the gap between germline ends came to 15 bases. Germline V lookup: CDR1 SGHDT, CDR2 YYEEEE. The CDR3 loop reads CAPRQGRSGANVLTF. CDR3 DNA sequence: TGTGCCCCACGTCAGGGGCGGTCTGGGGCCAACGTCCTGACTTTC.

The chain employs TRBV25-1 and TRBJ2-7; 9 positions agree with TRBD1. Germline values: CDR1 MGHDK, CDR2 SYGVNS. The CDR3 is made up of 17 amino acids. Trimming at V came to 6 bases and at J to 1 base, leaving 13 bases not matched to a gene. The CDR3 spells CASRGGQGPHPSYEQYF. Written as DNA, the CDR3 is TGTGCCAGCAGGGGGGGACAGGGCCCTCACCCTTCCTACGAGCAGTACTTC.